Listed here are 19 T cell receptor beta chains from one sample, sequenced in a study of blood T cell repertoires in COVID-19. This table comes from immunoSEQ multiplex PCR, and its TCRdb copy is limited to in-frame clones, with some not included. The sample has approximately 70,000 clones; 75% to 95% are singletons. The sample taken for sequencing was peripheral blood. The receptors come from a woman in her sixties with active COVID-19.

Comments on this clone: A junction boundary mismatches the germline segment, possibly from a read error. V usage is TRBV7-7 and J usage is TRBJ2-5, with a weak D call TRBD2 (5 bases). In germline, CDR1 is SSHAT, CDR2 FNYEAQ (reference sequence). The CDR3 loop spans 13 amino acids. The DNA for the CDR3 is TGTGCTAGCAGCTTAGTCGGGGTAGAGACCCAGTACTTC. It specifies CASSLVGVETQYF.

V is TRBV12-3 or TRBV12-4 and J is TRBJ2-7, with D unresolved. The ends were cut back, 4 bases at V and 3 bases at J, with 4 bases in the middle. CDR3 size: 11 residues. CDR3 in DNA: TGTGCCAGCAGTTCCGGCTACGAGCAGTACTTC. It is translated as CASSSGYEQYF.

The V gene is TRBV19, the J gene TRBJ2-1, with TRBD1 identical over 10 bases. The CDR3 has 20 amino acids. The ends lost 4 bases at V and 0 bases at J; junction bases unmatched: 15. Germline assignment: CDR1 LNHDA and CDR2 SQIVND (reference sequence). The CDR3 here is CASSSRDRGRASLSYNEQFF. CDR3 nucleotides: TGTGCCAGTAGTAGCCGGGACAGGGGACGCGCTTCCCTCTCCTACAATGAGCAGTTCTTC.

V gene TRBV9 combines with J gene TRBJ2-1, with D tentatively TRBD1 (5 bases). CDR3 length: 12 residues. The germline V gene encodes CDR1 SGDLS and CDR2 YYNGEE. V lost 4 bases to trimming and J lost 8 bases, with 10 bases between them. The CDR3 DNA reads as TGTGCCAGCAGCACCAGGGTTGATGAGCAGTTCTTC. Its protein product is CASSTRVDEQFF.

The chain combines TRBV20-1 with TRBJ2-1, with a possible D match to TRBD2 (5 bases). CDR3 length equals 13 residues. Germline V gene sequence: CDR1 DFQATT, CDR2 SNEGSKA (reference sequence). Trimming pared 3 bases from V and 5 bases from J, leaving 11 bases between. The CDR3 DNA follows: TGCAGTGCTAGTGAAGGACTGAACAATGAGCAGTTCTTC. Its translation: CSASEGLNNEQFF.

The V gene is TRBV4-1, the J gene TRBJ1-1, with TRBD1 identical over 9 bases. Per germline, CDR1 MGHRA and CDR2 YSYEKL. This CDR3 has 12 amino acids. V was clipped by 4 bases and J by 8 bases; unmatched bases: 2. The CDR3 nucleotides read TGCGCCAGCAGCCCCGGGACAGGGGAAGCTTTCTTT. Translating gives CASSPGTGEAFF.

J is TRBJ2-7 and V is TRBV6-1; 13 bases match TRBD2. In germline, CDR1 is MNHNS, CDR2 SASEGT. V was clipped by 3 bases and J by 6 bases; unmatched bases: 8. The CDR3 is 16 residues long. The CDR3 is CASSDITGLAGSEQYF. The CDR3 DNA is TGTGCCAGCAGTGACATAACGGGACTAGCGGGATCCGAGCAGTACTTC.

This sequence joins TRBV10-1 and TRBJ1-5, with D maybe TRBD1 (5 bases). Trimming shortened V by 4 bases and J by 0 bases, and 13 bases separated the two germline ends. CDR1 and CDR2 (germline): WNHNN, SYGVQD (reference sequence). The CDR3 is 16 residues long. Here the CDR3 reads CASSAAGRYSNQPQHF. The CDR3 nucleotides are TGCGCCAGCAGTGCGGCAGGGCGATATAGCAATCAGCCCCAGCATTTT.

This chain links TRBV28 with TRBJ1-6, with D unresolved. Germline CDR1 is MDHEN and CDR2 is SYDVKM. This CDR3 spans 15 amino acids. Trimming shortened V by 3 bases and J by 7 bases, and 13 bases separated the two germline ends. The CDR3 bases are TGTGCCAGCAGTTTCTCCGGTCCTCAAAATTCACCCCTCCACTTT. Translating it yields CASSFSGPQNSPLHF.

This clone was counted only a few times. The rearrangement joins TRBV28 to TRBJ1-1; D is possibly TRBD1 (5 bases). CDR3 size: 15 residues. CDR1 is MDHEN and CDR2 is SYDVKM in the germline V gene. Trimming stripped 3 bases from V and 4 bases from J, with 15 bases between. The CDR3 region is CASSFSAGRLTEAFF. In DNA, the CDR3 is TGTGCCAGCAGTTTTTCCGCGGGACGGCTCACTGAAGCTTTCTTT.

This rearrangement joins TRBV6-6 to TRBJ1-1; TRBD1 aligns across 9 bases. The V gene's germline CDR1 is MNHNY and CDR2 SVGAGI (reference sequence). The CDR3 is made up of 16 amino acids. V lost 6 bases and J lost 4; bases outside the gene matches: 12. CDR3 protein: CASRRTGGPGGTEAFF. The CDR3 nucleotides read TGTGCCAGCAGAAGAACAGGGGGCCCGGGGGGCACTGAAGCTTTCTTT.

The V call is TRBV14, the J call TRBJ2-7; TRBD2 agrees at 11 bases. Germline loops: CDR1 SGHDN, CDR2 FVKESK. The CDR3 consists of 17 residues. J gave up 6 bases and V 5 bases, and 15 bases lay outside the gene matches. The CDR3 coding sequence is TGTGCCAGCAGCTTGACTAGCGGGATAGGTGGGGCCGGCGAGCAGTACTTC. As protein: CASSLTSGIGGAGEQYF.

This chain links TRBV5-1 with TRBJ1-2; D perhaps matches TRBD1 (6 bases). The CDR3 consists of 15 residues. From germline, CDR1 is SGHRS and CDR2 YFSETQ. V lost 0 bases and J lost 1, with 10 bases in between. The CDR3 bases are TGCGCCAGCAGCTTGGAGGGGGTCTTTAACTATGGCTACACCTTC. Translating gives CASSLEGVFNYGYTF.

This clone was seen a single time. The V gene is TRBV18, the J gene TRBJ2-5; perhaps TRBD1 as D (5 bases). Germline CDR1 reads KGHSH; CDR2 reads LQKENI. V lost 6 bases and J 7 bases, leaving 18 bases between the germline ends. There are 14 residues in the CDR3. The CDR3 nucleotides are TGTGCCAGCTCGACCATAACGGAAAGGGGGACCCAGTACTTC. This gives the protein CASSTITERGTQYF.

This chain joins TRBV5-1 and TRBJ2-3; TRBD2 agrees at 14 bases. The V gene's germline CDR1 is SGHRS and CDR2 YFSETQ. The CDR3 has 21 amino acids. Trimming at V came to 2 bases and at J to 1 base, leaving 15 bases not matched to a gene. CDR3 sequence (DNA): TGCGCCAGCAGCTTAGCACCGGGGACTAGCGGGAGCTGGGGGGGCACAGATACGCAGTATTTT. Protein: CASSLAPGTSGSWGGTDTQYF.

The rearrangement links TRBV16 to TRBJ1-5; TRBD1 is a possible D gene (5 bases). The CDR3 length is 14 residues. Trimming removed 4 bases from V and 1 base from J, with 8 bases in between. The germline V gene encodes CDR1 KGHSY and CDR2 FQNENV. In DNA form, the CDR3 reads TGTGCCAGCAGCCCCAGACAGAGCAATCAGCCCCAGCATTTT. It translates to CASSPRQSNQPQHF.

This chain connects TRBV2 to TRBJ1-5; D not resolved. CDR3 length: 14 amino acids. V was clipped by 4 bases and J by 0 bases, with 7 bases between them. Looked up from germline, CDR1 is SNHLY and CDR2 is FYNNEI. The CDR3 sequence: CASSGLISNQPQHF. The CDR3 nucleotides are TGTGCCAGCAGTGGGCTGATTAGCAATCAGCCCCAGCATTTT.

The V call is TRBV30, the J call TRBJ2-7; D not resolved. Trimming shortened V by 4 bases and J by 2 bases, and 15 bases separated the two germline ends. Germline V gene data show CDR1 as GTSNPN and CDR2 as SVGIG (reference sequence). This CDR3 is built from 14 residues. CDR3 protein: CAWKSWAVTYEQYF. The CDR3 DNA follows: TGTGCCTGGAAATCCTGGGCCGTCACCTACGAGCAGTACTTC.

The chain uses TRBV5-4 and TRBJ2-1; 8 bases line up with TRBD1. This CDR3 is 14 amino acids long. The V gene's germline CDR1 is SGHNT and CDR2 YYREEE (reference sequence). After removal of 4 bases from V and 7 bases from J, the junction contained 7 bases not matched to a gene. The CDR3 here is CASSPGGRGNEQFF. The CDR3 coding sequence is TGTGCCAGCAGCCCAGGGGGCCGGGGGAATGAGCAGTTCTTC.